The T cell receptor beta chain under discussion was sequenced for a study of graft-versus-host responses after intestinal transplantation. Study at large: Anti-thymocyte globulin induction was given to all recipients, followed by tacrolimus and steroids for around 3 years. Points from the study as a whole: Those patients showing graft-donor T cell macrochimerism displayed high graft-versus-host to host-versus-graft clonal ratios in allografts. GvH clones turned up in recipient marrow; some had shown up first in ileum or blood.

This table comes from immunoSEQ multiplex PCR, and its TCRdb copy is limited to in-frame clones, with some not included. The table has around 100,000 clones, about 92% seen once. V lost 8 bases and J lost 8; bases outside the gene matches: 15. Germline assignment: CDR1 MNHNS and CDR2 SASEGT. The CDR3 is made up of 15 amino acids. Points on this clone: Its specificity is unknown.

This specimen consisted of unstimulated CD8+ T cells sorted from spleen or lymph node cells, obtained before transplant. The rearrangement links TRBV6-1 to TRBJ2-7, with 10 bases matching TRBD2. The clonotype comes from a human donor who was the organ donor for an intestinal transplant. The CDR3 spells CASLEYGLAAPKQYF. In DNA form, the CDR3 reads TGTGCCAGCCTTGAGTACGGACTAGCGGCCCCCAAGCAGTACTTC.